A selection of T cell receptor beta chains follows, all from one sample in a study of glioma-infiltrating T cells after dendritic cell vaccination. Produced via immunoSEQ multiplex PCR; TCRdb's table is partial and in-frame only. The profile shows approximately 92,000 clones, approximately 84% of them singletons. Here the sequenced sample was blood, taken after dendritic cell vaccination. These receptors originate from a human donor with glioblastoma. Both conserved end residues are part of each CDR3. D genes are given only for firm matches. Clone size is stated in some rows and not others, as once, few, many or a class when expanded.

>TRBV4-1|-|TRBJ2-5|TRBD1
TGCGCCAGCAGCACAGGGGGACACCCGTACCAAGAGACCCAGTACTTC
CASSTGGHPYQETQYF
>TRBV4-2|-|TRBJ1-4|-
TGTGCCAGCAGCCAAGACGGTGGTAATGAAAAACTGTTTTTT
CASSQDGGNEKLFF
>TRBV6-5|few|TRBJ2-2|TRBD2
TGTGCCAGCAGTTACACGGGGGGTAGGCTGTTTTTT
CASSYTGGRLFF
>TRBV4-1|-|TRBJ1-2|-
TGCGCCAGCAGCCATTTACAGGGTGGCTACACCTTC
CASSHLQGGYTF
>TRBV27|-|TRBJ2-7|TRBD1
TGTGCCAGCAGTTTAAGGGACAGGCGTCTATACGAGCAGTACTTC
CASSLRDRRLYEQYF
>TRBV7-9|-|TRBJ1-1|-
TGTGCCAGCAGCTCCTACCAGGGGTCTGGCACTGAAGCTTTCTTT
CASSSYQGSGTEAFF
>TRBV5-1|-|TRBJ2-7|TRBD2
TGCGCCAGCAGCTTGGTCTTGGGGGAGGGCCGCGAGAGGTACTTC
CASSLVLGEGRERYF
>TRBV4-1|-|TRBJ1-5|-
TGCGCCAGCAGCCATGTCGGGAATCAGCCCCAGCATTTT
CASSHVGNQPQHF
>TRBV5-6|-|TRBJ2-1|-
TGTGCCAGCAGCTACCCGGTAGGGGAAATGGTGAGCTACAATGAGCAGTTCTTC
CASSYPVGEMVSYNEQFF
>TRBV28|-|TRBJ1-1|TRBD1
TGTGCCAGCAGTTTAGAACAGGGGGTCCCCACTGAAGCTTTCTTT
CASSLEQGVPTEAFF